Presented here are 32 T cell receptor beta chains from one specimen sequenced in a study of shared clonotypes between healthy human individuals. Sequencing used immunoSEQ multiplex PCR; TCRdb keeps in-frame clones, though not all of them. This table has about 690,000 clones, less than 95% appearing once. The sequenced material came from memory CD8+ T cells from PBMCs. Subset denoted: CD45RO+ cells pooled with CCR7-negative TemRA cells. The source is a man between 18 and 35 years old in good health. Some clones in this sample may be carry-over from other donors' samples.

The chain couples TRBV29-1 to TRBJ2-1, with D hard to call. The length of the CDR3 is 13 residues. The V gene lost 4 bases and the J gene lost 4 bases, with 11 bases spanning the gap. Germline CDR1 is SQVTM and CDR2 is ANQGSEA. This CDR3 reads CSVGVGNYNEQFF. The CDR3 nucleotides read TGCAGCGTTGGAGTGGGGAATTACAATGAGCAGTTCTTC.

V usage is TRBV27 and J usage is TRBJ2-7, with D tentatively TRBD1 (5 bases). The CDR3 consists of 14 residues. The germline V and J ends were trimmed by 1 base and 2 bases, with 9 bases remaining between them. Germline CDR1 reads MNHEY; CDR2 reads SMNVEV (reference sequence). The chain's CDR3 is CASSLFRAPYEQYF. The CDR3 coding sequence is TGTGCCAGCAGTTTATTCAGGGCCCCCTACGAGCAGTACTTC.

The chain couples TRBV18 to TRBJ2-7; 12 bases match TRBD2. The ends lost 3 bases at V and 4 bases at J; junction bases unmatched: 4. The CDR3 contains 15 residues. Germline lookup yields CDR1 KGHSH and CDR2 LQKENI. CDR3 in DNA: TGTGCCAGCTCACCGGGCCTAGCGGGAGGGTACGAGCAGTACTTC. Translation: CASSPGLAGGYEQYF.

The chain recombines TRBV2 with TRBJ2-1, with TRBD2 identical over 12 bases. The length of the CDR3 is 16 residues. Germline values: CDR1 SNHLY, CDR2 FYNNEI. After removal of 9 bases from V and 7 bases from J, the junction contained 13 bases not matched to a gene. The CDR3, as DNA: TGTGCCAGGAGGACTAGCGGGACTCAAACCCATAATGAGCAGTTCTTC. Translating gives CARRTSGTQTHNEQFF.

The CDR3 DNA is TGTGCCAGCAGTTGGGACAGCGAGGGCTCCTACAATGAGCAGTTCTTC. As protein: CASSWDSEGSYNEQFF. This chain links TRBV28 with TRBJ2-1, with 7 positions matching TRBD1. V trimming: 4 bases; J trimming: 0 bases; junction bases outside the gene matches: 6. Germline CDR1 is MDHEN and CDR2 is SYDVKM. CDR3 length: 16 residues.

Only one count was recorded for this clone. The rearrangement joins TRBV7-9 to TRBJ2-5; the match to TRBD1 covers 8 bases. Germline values: CDR1 SEHNR, CDR2 FQNEAQ (reference sequence). The CDR3 covers 16 residues. V lost 5 bases to trimming and J lost 2 bases; unmatched junction nucleotides: 10. CDR3 residues: CASSTRTGIKQETQYF. DNA of the CDR3: TGTGCCAGCAGCACTCGGACAGGGATAAAACAAGAGACCCAGTACTTC.

The CDR3 sequence is CASSAGLARHEQYF. In DNA form, the CDR3 reads TGTGCCAGCAGCGCGGGACTAGCGAGACACGAGCAGTACTTC. This chain joins TRBV9 and TRBJ2-7; 10 bases match TRBD2. CDR1 is SGDLS and CDR2 is YYNGEE in the germline V gene. Trimming cost V 3 bases and J 5 bases; bases outside gene matches: 5. The CDR3 loop spans 14 amino acids.

This rearrangement joins TRBV27 to TRBJ2-4; D is ambiguous. The germline V gene has CDR1 MNHEY and CDR2 SMNVEV (reference sequence). Trimming removed 8 bases at V and 2 bases at J, with 13 bases between. This CDR3 comprises 14 residues. CDR3 DNA: TGTGCCAGCGCTCTTTGGGGTACCAAAAACATTCAGTACTTC. The encoded protein is CASALWGTKNIQYF.

This clone was picked up a small number of times. Within the sample, other DNA sequences also encode this same CDR3. The chain is built from TRBV4-1 and TRBJ2-7, with TRBD2 matching over 11 bases. Germline trimming cut 3 bases from V and 2 bases from J; bases unmatched to any gene: 6. CDR3 size: 16 residues. The germline V gene has CDR1 MGHRA and CDR2 YSYEKL. CDR3 in amino acids: CASSQEPGLAAYEQYF. The CDR3 nucleotides are TGCGCCAGCAGCCAGGAACCGGGACTAGCGGCCTACGAGCAGTACTTC.

V and J are TRBV25-1 and TRBJ2-7; D unresolved. This CDR3 spans 11 amino acids. Germline CDR1 is MGHDK and CDR2 is SYGVNS. With 3 bases removed from V and 6 bases from J, the gap between germline ends came to 6 bases. CDR3 residues: CASSEQAEQYF. In DNA, the CDR3 is TGTGCCAGCAGTGAGCAAGCCGAGCAGTACTTC.

This chain joins TRBV7-3 and TRBJ2-7, with TRBD1 matching 10 bases. The CDR3 loop spans 15 amino acids. The germline CDR1 and CDR2 sequences are SGHTA and FQGTGA. J was trimmed by 4 bases and V by 5 bases; bases with no gene match: 8. The DNA for the CDR3 is TGTGCCAGCAGCCTCGGACAGGGGGAAGTTTACGAGCAGTACTTC. Translated, it gives CASSLGQGEVYEQYF.

Regarding this clone: The junction does not match germline at one end; this may be a read error. The chain combines TRBV10-2 with TRBJ2-5; the D gene could be TRBD1 or TRBD2 (5 bases each). The J call could be wrong; TRBJ2-7 is a better fit for the DNA end. The CDR3 consists of 11 residues. CDR1 WSHSY and CDR2 SAAADI come from the germline V gene. CDR3: CASNEGNEQYF. Here the CDR3 DNA reads TGCGCCAGCAATGAGGGGAACGAGCAGTACTTC.

The chain joins TRBV7-2 to TRBJ2-1; 9 bases line up with TRBD2. V shed 3 bases, J shed 4 bases, and the junction held 7 bases outside the gene matches. The germline CDR1 and CDR2 sequences are SGHTA and FQGNSA. The CDR3 runs to 16 residues. The CDR3 DNA is TGTGCCAGCAGCTTTATTCCGCGGGAGGGGTACAATGAGCAGTTCTTC. Translation gives CASSFIPREGYNEQFF.

The chain is built from TRBV27 and TRBJ1-1; unclear D gene. V was pared by 5 bases and J by 2 bases, with 18 bases between. The germline gives CDR1 MNHEY, CDR2 SMNVEV (reference sequence). CDR3 length: 16 amino acids. Here the CDR3 reads CASSSLGLLGNTEAFF. The DNA for the CDR3 is TGTGCCAGCAGTAGCCTTGGCCTCCTAGGAAACACTGAAGCTTTCTTT.

This sequence joins TRBV6-5 and TRBJ2-1, with TRBD2 matching 11 bases. With 7 bases clipped from V and 8 bases from J, the junction kept 10 bases outside the gene matches. The CDR3 is 15 amino acids. Looked up from germline, CDR1 is MNHEY and CDR2 is SVGAGI. CDR3 in DNA: TGTGCCAGCAATAGGCTAGCGGGAGGATTCGATGAGCAGTTCTTC. Its protein product is CASNRLAGGFDEQFF.

This rearrangement joins TRBV7-2 to TRBJ2-7, with D perhaps TRBD1 (6 bases). Trimming left V 1 base short and J 3 bases short, with 13 bases between. Germline assignment: CDR1 SGHTA and CDR2 FQGNSA. The CDR3 is 15 residues long. The CDR3 sequence: CASSLGQGSGYEQYF. The CDR3 region has the DNA TGTGCCAGCAGCTTAGGGCAGGGGTCCGGCTACGAGCAGTACTTC.

Only a few counts were recorded for this clone. Other DNA sequences in this specimen translate into the identical CDR3. V gene TRBV5-6 combines with J gene TRBJ1-1, with D unresolved. The CDR3 runs to 12 residues. Trimming removed 1 base at V and 4 bases at J, with 5 bases between. The V gene's germline CDR1 is SGHDT and CDR2 YYEEEE. CDR3 bases: TGTGCCAGCAGCTTGCTTTCCACTGAAGCTTTCTTT. It is translated as CASSLLSTEAFF.

This clone came up once. This chain connects TRBV5-6 to TRBJ2-5; D is uncertain. Germline CDR1 SGHDT, CDR2 YYEEEE. CDR3 length: 15 residues. Trimming took off 1 base at V and 2 bases at J, with 12 bases between the two ends. For the CDR3, the DNA is TGTGCCAGCAGCTTGTGGGGTGTGTGGCAAGAGACCCAGTACTTC. Translated, it gives CASSLWGVWQETQYF.

The chain carries TRBV6-5 and TRBJ2-1; D perhaps matches TRBD2 (6 bases). Trimming shortened V by 2 bases and J by 6 bases, and 8 bases separated the two germline ends. The CDR3 consists of 13 residues. Germline-derived CDR1 and CDR2 are MNHEY and SVGAGI. The CDR3 protein is CASSYPGVNEQFF. Here the CDR3 DNA reads TGTGCCAGCAGTTACCCGGGGGTCAATGAGCAGTTCTTC.

This sequence joins TRBV25-1 and TRBJ2-1; 12 positions agree with TRBD2. There are 13 residues in the CDR3. The germline V gene has CDR1 MGHDK and CDR2 SYGVNS. CDR3 sequence: CATSSGRANEQFF. The CDR3 DNA sequence: TGTGCAACTTCTAGCGGGAGGGCCAATGAGCAGTTCTTC.

V is TRBV7-9 and J is TRBJ2-1; tentatively, D is TRBD1 (6 bases). Trimming took 5 bases from V and 4 from J, leaving 9 bases between them. Germline V lookup: CDR1 SEHNR, CDR2 FQNEAQ (reference sequence). CDR3 length equals 13 residues. CDR3 in amino acids: CASSIGQYNEQFF. The CDR3 DNA reads TGTGCCAGCAGCATTGGACAGTACAATGAGCAGTTCTTC. Complete variable domain (other parts from reference TRBV7-9 and TRBJ2-1): DTGVSQNPRHKITKRGQNVTFRCDPISEHNRLYWYRQTLGQGPEFLTYFQNEAQLEKSRLLSDRFSAERPKGSFSTLEIQRTEQGDSAMYLCASSIGQYNEQFFGPGTRLTVL.

V usage is TRBV7-9 and J usage is TRBJ2-7; D call uncertain. V dropped 7 bases and J dropped 1 base, with 11 bases sitting between them. Germline-derived CDR1 and CDR2 are SEHNR and FQNEAQ (reference sequence). This CDR3 is built from 13 residues. The DNA for the CDR3 is TGTGCCAGCAATGTGCGCCGTTCCTACGAGCAGTACTTC. This sequence encodes CASNVRRSYEQYF.

This chain links TRBV7-3 with TRBJ2-1; the D is unclear. The CDR3 sequence is 15 residues long. Trimming left V 1 base short and J 6 bases short, with 13 bases between. Germline V gene data show CDR1 as SGHTA and CDR2 as FQGTGA. CDR3 in DNA: TGTGCCAGCAGCTTAATTCCCGTAGGTGTCAATGAGCAGTTCTTC. Its protein product is CASSLIPVGVNEQFF.

This chain uses TRBV7-2 with TRBJ2-5; D unresolved. V lost 1 base and J 0 bases, leaving 12 bases between the germline ends. In germline, CDR1 is SGHTA, CDR2 FQGNSA. There are 16 residues in the CDR3. CDR3 residues: CASSLGGIADQETQYF. As DNA, the CDR3 is TGTGCCAGCAGCTTAGGAGGCATCGCGGACCAAGAGACCCAGTACTTC.

V is TRBV5-4 and J is TRBJ2-7, with D perhaps TRBD1 or TRBD2 (5 bases each). This CDR3 has 12 residues. Germline CDR1 is SGHNT and CDR2 is YYREEE (reference sequence). V shed 3 bases and J shed 4 bases, with 8 bases lying between them. Here the CDR3 DNA reads TGTGCCAGCAGCTCGGGACGGTACGAGCAGTACTTC. It codes for CASSSGRYEQYF. The full variable domain, in which reference TRBV5-4 and TRBJ2-7 provide the parts outside the CDR3, is ETGVTQSPTHLIKTRGQQVTLRCSSQSGHNTVSWYQQALGQGPQFIFQYYREEENGRGNFPPRFSGLQFPNYSSELNVNALELDDSALYLCASSSGRYEQYFGPGTRLTVT.

This chain uses TRBV27 with TRBJ2-3; D perhaps matches TRBD2 (6 bases). From germline, CDR1 is MNHEY and CDR2 SMNVEV (reference sequence). Trimming pared 6 bases from V and 6 bases from J, leaving 16 bases between. The CDR3 contains 14 residues. The CDR3 spells CASSSGVPKDTQYF. Here the CDR3 DNA reads TGTGCCAGCAGCTCGGGGGTCCCGAAGGATACGCAGTATTTT.

The V call is TRBV4-3, the J call TRBJ1-1; D unresolved. The CDR3 sequence is 18 residues long. The V end lost 5 bases, the J end lost 5 bases, and 27 bases lay between the germline ends. Germline CDR1 and CDR2: LGHNA and YSLEER. The CDR3 loop reads CASSKIEYLDPNITEAFF. As DNA, the CDR3 is TGCGCCAGCAGCAAAATTGAATATCTGGACCCGAACATAACTGAAGCTTTCTTT.

A single count supports this clone. The chain has TRBV27 and TRBJ2-5, with TRBD1 identical over 7 bases. Trimming took 3 bases from V and 1 from J; bases not matched to a gene: 2. The CDR3 spans 14 residues. Germline V gene data show CDR1 as MNHEY and CDR2 as SMNVEV (reference sequence). CDR3 in amino acids: CASSLGTVQETQYF. Here the CDR3 DNA reads TGTGCCAGCAGTTTGGGGACAGTCCAAGAGACCCAGTACTTC.

This rearrangement joins TRBV4-1 to TRBJ2-7, with 8 bases that match TRBD1. V was clipped by 4 bases and J by 5 bases; unmatched bases: 4. The CDR3 covers 13 residues. Germline V gene lookup returns CDR1 MGHRA and CDR2 YSYEKL. The CDR3 bases are TGCGCCAGCAGCCGCCAGGGGGCGGACGAGCAGTACTTC. Protein: CASSRQGADEQYF.

J is TRBJ2-3 and V is TRBV11-2; possible D gene TRBD1, 6 bases. Germline V gene data show CDR1 as SGHAT and CDR2 as FQNNGV. CDR3 size: 15 residues. The V end lost 6 bases, the J end lost 4 bases, and 17 bases lay between the germline ends. The CDR3 loop is CASSYGTTWSDTQYF. The DNA for the CDR3 is TGTGCCAGCAGTTACGGGACAACCTGGTCAGATACGCAGTATTTT.

The chain uses TRBV6-1 and TRBJ2-1; no firm D call. The CDR3 runs to 11 residues. The V and J ends lost 8 bases and 6 bases respectively, with 8 bases between them. Germline V gene lookup returns CDR1 MNHNS and CDR2 SASEGT. CDR3 in DNA: TGTGCCAGCCGAACCCTCAATGAGCAGTTCTTC. Its translation: CASRTLNEQFF.

The V gene is TRBV27, the J gene TRBJ2-2, with 8 bases lining up with TRBD2. This CDR3 is built from 14 residues. The germline gives CDR1 MNHEY, CDR2 SMNVEV (reference sequence). V was pared by 8 bases and J by 4 bases, with 6 bases of the junction left unmatched. CDR3 sequence (DNA): TGTGCCAGCCGAGCGGGAGCGGGCACCGGGGAGCTGTTTTTT. Its protein product is CASRAGAGTGELFF.